One and the same sample provided the 14 T cell receptor beta chains below, sequenced in a study of OX40 agonist ivuxolimab in advanced cancers. Using immunoSEQ multiplex PCR, the repertoire was profiled, and TCRdb retains in-frame clones only, with some absent. The sample yields approximately 79,000 clones, around 83% seen once. Sequenced material: CD4+ or CD8+ T cells sorted from blood, taken in a trial of the OX40 agonist ivuxolimab. The receptors were gathered from an adult with an advanced solid tumor such as melanoma, head and neck, liver or kidney cancer.

CDR3 sequence (DNA): TGTGCCAGCAGCCCGGGGGGGGCTCAAGAGACCCAGTACTTC. It specifies CASSPGGAQETQYF. The gene calls are TRBV7-3 and TRBJ2-5; 8 positions match TRBD2. Germline-derived CDR1 and CDR2 are SGHTA and FQGTGA. V was clipped by 5 bases and J by 2 bases; unmatched bases: 4. This CDR3 has 14 residues. Together with reference TRBV7-3 and TRBJ2-5, the CDR3 gives the full variable domain: GAGVSQTPSNKVTEKGKYVELRCDPISGHTALYWYRQSLGQGPEFLIYFQGTGAADDSGLPNDRFFAVRPEGSVSTLKIQRTERGDSAVYLCASSPGGAQETQYFGPGTRLLVL.

The chain carries TRBV5-1 and TRBJ1-4; D may be TRBD1 (5 bases). There are 15 residues in the CDR3. Looked up from germline, CDR1 is SGHRS and CDR2 is YFSETQ. With 4 bases removed from V and 0 bases from J, the gap between germline ends came to 10 bases. The DNA of the CDR3 is TGCGCCAGCAGCGATACAGGTGCAACTAATGAAAAACTGTTTTTT. It codes for CASSDTGATNEKLFF.

This chain uses TRBV9 with TRBJ2-7, with 9 positions matching TRBD1. CDR1 and CDR2 (germline): SGDLS, YYNGEE. The CDR3 has 16 amino acids. V lost 0 bases to trimming and J lost 3 bases; unmatched junction nucleotides: 7. CDR3 bases: TGTGCCAGCAGCGTAGATCCGGGACAGGGTAACTACGAGCAGTACTTC. It codes for CASSVDPGQGNYEQYF. Combining the CDR3 with reference TRBV9 and TRBJ2-7 gives the whole variable domain DSGVTQTPKHLITATGQRVTLRCSPRSGDLSVYWYQQSLDQGLQFLIQYYNGEERAKGNILERFSAQQFPDLHSELNLSSLELGDSALYFCASSVDPGQGNYEQYFGPGTRLTVT.

A note on this clone: The sample holds other DNA sequences that translate to the same CDR3. The V call is TRBV7-3, the J call TRBJ2-1, with a weak D call TRBD1 (7 bases). V gave up 2 bases and J gave up 1 base, with 12 bases separating them. The CDR3 has 16 residues. Germline V gene sequence: CDR1 SGHTA, CDR2 FQGTGA. CDR3 region: CASSLVAGGSYNEQFF. The CDR3, as DNA: TGTGCCAGCAGCTTAGTGGCAGGGGGGTCCTACAATGAGCAGTTCTTC. The whole variable domain, filled in from reference TRBV7-3 and TRBJ2-1, reads GAGVSQTPSNKVTEKGKYVELRCDPISGHTALYWYRQSLGQGPEFLIYFQGTGAADDSGLPNDRFFAVRPEGSVSTLKIQRTERGDSAVYLCASSLVAGGSYNEQFFGPGTRLTVL.

The chain joins TRBV7-2 to TRBJ2-1; 9 bases align to TRBD1. Trimming removed 5 bases from V and 4 bases from J; junction bases left unmatched: 6. Germline V gene lookup returns CDR1 SGHTA and CDR2 FQGNSA. CDR3 length equals 15 residues. CDR3 bases: TGTGCCAGCAGCAAGGGACAGGGTGGATACAATGAGCAGTTCTTC. The encoded protein is CASSKGQGGYNEQFF.

The chain has TRBV10-3 and TRBJ2-7; 11 bases agree with TRBD1. CDR3 length equals 16 residues. The germline CDR1 and CDR2 sequences are ENHRY and SYGVKD. Germline trimming cut 2 bases from V and 3 bases from J; bases unmatched to any gene: 6. The CDR3 DNA reads as TGTGCCATCAGTGAGCCCGGACAGGGGGCGGACTACGAGCAGTACTTC. It is translated as CAISEPGQGADYEQYF.

A single count supports this clone. The J gene is TRBJ2-7, the V gene TRBV5-1; TRBD2 might be the D (6 bases). In germline, CDR1 is SGHRS, CDR2 YFSETQ. This CDR3 is built from 15 residues. The germline V and J ends were trimmed by 2 bases and 4 bases, with 16 bases remaining between them. This CDR3 is CASSLGRGNRYEQYF. The CDR3 DNA is TGCGCCAGCAGCTTAGGACGGGGGAATAGGTACGAGCAGTACTTC.

The V call is TRBV2, the J call TRBJ1-1; possible D gene TRBD1, 5 bases. Germline CDR1 and CDR2: SNHLY and FYNNEI. The CDR3 sequence is 14 residues long. Trimming pared 4 bases from V and 4 bases from J, leaving 13 bases between. CDR3 region: CASSGQGSGTEAFF. In nucleotides, the CDR3 is TGTGCCAGCAGTGGTCAGGGTTCAGGCACTGAAGCTTTCTTT.

This sequence joins TRBV7-9 and TRBJ2-3; D call uncertain. Per germline, CDR1 SEHNR and CDR2 FQNEAQ (reference sequence). The CDR3 has 11 residues. Trimming removed 3 bases from V and 6 bases from J, with 4 bases in between. The CDR3 DNA reads TGTGCCAGCAGCTTTGGGGATACGCAGTATTTT. Translated: CASSFGDTQYF.

This chain joins TRBV6-5 and TRBJ2-7, with 11 bases that match TRBD2. This CDR3 comprises 12 residues. Germline lookup yields CDR1 MNHEY and CDR2 SVGAGI. V dropped 8 bases and J dropped 6; count of bases not matched to a gene: 3. The CDR3 DNA follows: TGTGCCAGCGTCGGGACTAGCGGCGAGCAGTACTTC. It yields the protein CASVGTSGEQYF.

This chain uses TRBV5-8 with TRBJ2-3; a possible D gene is TRBD1 (5 bases). CDR1 is SGHTS and CDR2 is YDEGEE in the germline V gene. The CDR3 runs 13 residues. The V end was cut by 2 bases, the J end by 5 bases, with 9 bases between. DNA of the CDR3: TGTGCCAGCAGCTTTCCAGGGCAAGATACGCAGTATTTT. It codes for CASSFPGQDTQYF.

This chain joins TRBV10-3 and TRBJ2-3, with a possible D match to TRBD1 (6 bases). Trimming took 6 bases from V and 5 from J, leaving 18 bases between them. CDR3 length: 15 amino acids. Germline CDR1 ENHRY, CDR2 SYGVKD. CDR3 sequence: CAIRPGQGMVDTQYF. The CDR3, as DNA: TGTGCCATCAGACCGGGGCAGGGGATGGTAGATACGCAGTATTTT.

The rearrangement links TRBV2 to TRBJ2-3; 9 positions match TRBD1. The germline V gene has CDR1 SNHLY and CDR2 FYNNEI. The CDR3 contains 14 residues. The V and J ends lost 6 bases and 3 bases, in that order; junction bases with no gene match: 4. The CDR3 region has the DNA TGTGCCAGCAGGGTGACAGGGGGTACAGATACGCAGTATTTT. It yields the protein CASRVTGGTDTQYF.

The chain has TRBV6-6 and TRBJ2-3; TRBD2 matches 8 bases. Germline V CDR1 and CDR2: MNHNY, SVGAGI (reference sequence). CDR3 size: 16 residues. V was clipped by 4 bases and J by 3 bases; unmatched bases: 9. The CDR3 sequence: CASSSPAGVRTDTQYF. The CDR3 bases are TGTGCCAGCAGTTCCCCAGCGGGAGTTCGTACAGATACGCAGTATTTT.